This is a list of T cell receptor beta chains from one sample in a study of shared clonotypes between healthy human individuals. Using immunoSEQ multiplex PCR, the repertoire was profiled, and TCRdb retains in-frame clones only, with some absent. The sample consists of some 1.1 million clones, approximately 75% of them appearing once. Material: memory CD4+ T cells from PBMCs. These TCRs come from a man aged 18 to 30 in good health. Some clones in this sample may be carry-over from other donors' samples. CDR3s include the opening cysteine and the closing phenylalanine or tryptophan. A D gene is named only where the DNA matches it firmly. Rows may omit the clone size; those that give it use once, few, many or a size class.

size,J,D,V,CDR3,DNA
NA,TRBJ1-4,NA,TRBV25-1,CASCDRNNEKLFF,TGTGCCAGCTGCGACCGCAACAATGAAAAACTGTTTTTT
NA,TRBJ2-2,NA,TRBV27,CASSFPTWGLPGELFF,TGTGCCAGCAGTTTTCCTACCTGGGGGTTACCCGGGGAGCTGTTTTTT
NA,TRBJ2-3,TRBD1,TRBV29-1,CSGRGQGPDTQYF,TGCAGCGGGCGGGGACAGGGGCCAGATACGCAGTATTTT
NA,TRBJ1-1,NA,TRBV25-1,CASSEYGMGAFF,TGTGCCAGCAGTGAATATGGTATGGGGGCTTTCTTT
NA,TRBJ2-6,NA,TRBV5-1,CASSLGRGAGANVLTF,TGCGCCAGCAGCTTGGGCAGGGGCGCTGGGGCCAACGTCCTGACTTTC
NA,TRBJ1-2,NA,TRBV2,CASHGAIDVARPPYGYTF,TGTGCCAGCCACGGGGCCATCGATGTAGCCCGACCCCCTTATGGCTACACCTTC
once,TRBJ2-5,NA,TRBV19,CASSIQGRTGARETQYF,TGTGCCAGTAGTATCCAGGGACGGACGGGGGCAAGGGAGACCCAGTACTTC
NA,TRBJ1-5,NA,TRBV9,CASSVGGQSNQPQHF,TGTGCCAGCAGCGTAGGCGGACAGAGCAATCAGCCCCAGCATTTT
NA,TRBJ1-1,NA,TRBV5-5,CASSLGRVNTEAFF,TGTGCCAGCAGCTTGGGCCGAGTGAACACTGAAGCTTTCTTT
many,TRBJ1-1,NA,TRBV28,CASSSPGAGTEAFF,TGTGCCAGCAGTTCCCCAGGGGCGGGGACTGAAGCTTTCTTT
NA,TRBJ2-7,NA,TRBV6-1,CASRLTQFSGYGQYF,TGTGCCAGCAGGCTAACACAATTTTCGGGGTATGGGCAGTACTTC
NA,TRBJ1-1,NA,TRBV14,CASSSLGRNTEAFF,TGTGCCAGCAGCTCCTTGGGGAGGAACACTGAAGCTTTCTTT
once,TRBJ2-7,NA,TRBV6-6,CASSYGRGGYEQYF,TGTGCCAGCAGTTACGGCAGGGGCGGCTACGAGCAGTACTTC
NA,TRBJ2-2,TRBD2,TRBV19,CASTKRESGELFF,TGTGCCAGTACTAAGCGGGAGAGCGGGGAGCTGTTTTTT
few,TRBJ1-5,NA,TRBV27,CASSFAGNQPQHF,TGTGCCAGCAGTTTTGCGGGCAATCAGCCCCAGCATTTT
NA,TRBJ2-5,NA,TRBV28,CASRPGGGETQYF,TGTGCCAGTAGACCAGGGGGAGGGGAGACCCAGTACTTC
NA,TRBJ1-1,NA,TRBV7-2,CASSFYSQSEAFF,TGTGCCAGCAGCTTCTACAGTCAGTCTGAAGCTTTCTTT
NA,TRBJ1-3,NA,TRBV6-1,CASSTSGNTIYF,TGTGCCAGCAGTACTTCTGGAAACACCATATATTTT
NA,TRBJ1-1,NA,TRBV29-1,CSVPQTRNTEAFF,TGCAGCGTTCCCCAGACGAGGAACACTGAAGCTTTCTTT
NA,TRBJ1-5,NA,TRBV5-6,CASSLTGNPGNQPQHF,TGTGCCAGCAGCTTAACAGGGAACCCTGGCAATCAGCCCCAGCATTTT
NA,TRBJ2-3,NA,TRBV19,CASSPRQTDTQYF,TGTGCCAGTAGTCCGAGACAGACAGATACGCAGTATTTT
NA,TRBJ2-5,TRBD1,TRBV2,CASSGNKAGGDALSRQETQYF,TGTGCCAGCAGTGGCAACAAGGCAGGGGGCGATGCACTTTCCCGACAAGAGACCCAGTACTTC
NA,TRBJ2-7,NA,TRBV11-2,CASSPTGRTGSYEQYF,TGTGCCAGCAGCCCCACCGGGCGGACGGGATCCTACGAGCAGTACTTC
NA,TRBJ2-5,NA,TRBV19,CASSIFRGTEETQYF,TGTGCCAGTAGTATTTTCAGGGGAACCGAAGAGACCCAGTACTTC
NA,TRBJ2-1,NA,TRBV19,CASSPYPTAGQFF,TGTGCCAGTAGTCCCTACCCCACGGCGGGGCAGTTCTTC
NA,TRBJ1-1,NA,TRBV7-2,CASSLGQLMNTEAFF,TGTGCCAGCAGCTTAGGTCAGCTTATGAACACTGAAGCTTTCTTT
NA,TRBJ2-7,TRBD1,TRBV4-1,CASSRLTGTGGGEQYF,TGCGCCAGCAGCCGTCTTACCGGGACAGGGGGCGGAGAGCAGTACTTC
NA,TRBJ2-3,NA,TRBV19,CAVLGVNTDTQYF,TGTGCCGTGCTGGGGGTCAACACAGATACGCAGTATTTT
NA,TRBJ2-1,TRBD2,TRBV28,CASSGLAGGGSSYNEQFF,TGTGCCAGCAGCGGACTAGCGGGGGGGGGAAGCTCCTACAATGAGCAGTTCTTC
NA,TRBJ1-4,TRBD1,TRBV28,CASSLIGGGTNEKLFF,TGTGCCAGCAGTTTAATAGGGGGCGGGACTAATGAAAAACTGTTTTTT
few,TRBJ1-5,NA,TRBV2,CASSPSGLGNQPQHF,TGTGCCAGCAGCCCGTCCGGGTTGGGCAATCAGCCCCAGCATTTT
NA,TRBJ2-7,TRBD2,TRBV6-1,CASRSGGLAGGEQYF,TGTGCCAGCAGATCCGGGGGGCTAGCGGGAGGCGAGCAGTACTTC
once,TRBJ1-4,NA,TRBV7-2,CASSESIQPTNEKLFF,TGTGCCAGCAGCGAAAGCATCCAGCCAACTAATGAAAAACTGTTTTTT
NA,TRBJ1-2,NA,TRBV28,CASSPSGQTNYGYTF,TGTGCCAGCAGTCCGTCGGGACAAACTAACTATGGCTACACCTTC
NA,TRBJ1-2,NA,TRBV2,CASSEADRIYGYTF,TGTGCCAGCAGTGAAGCTGACAGGATCTATGGCTACACCTTC
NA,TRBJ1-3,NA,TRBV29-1,CSVEGLSGNTIYF,TGCAGCGTTGAAGGGCTCTCTGGAAACACCATATATTTT
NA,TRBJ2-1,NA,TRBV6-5,CASSYQRNNEQFF,TGTGCCAGCAGTTACCAGCGGAACAATGAGCAGTTCTTC
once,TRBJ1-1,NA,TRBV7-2,CASSLVAGANTEAFF,TGTGCCAGCAGCTTAGTGGCAGGGGCGAACACTGAAGCTTTCTTT
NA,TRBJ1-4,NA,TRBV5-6,CASSLWGIDEKLFF,TGTGCCAGCAGCTTGTGGGGTATAGATGAAAAACTGTTTTTT
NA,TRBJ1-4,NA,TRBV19,CASSMRATNEKLFF,TGTGCCAGTAGTATGCGTGCAACTAATGAAAAACTGTTTTTT
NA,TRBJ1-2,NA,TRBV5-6,CASSFWSENYGYTF,TGTGCCAGCAGCTTTTGGTCGGAGAACTATGGCTACACCTTC
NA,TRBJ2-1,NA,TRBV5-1,CASSLGGHYNEQFF,TGCGCCAGCAGCTTGGGGGGCCATTACAATGAGCAGTTCTTC
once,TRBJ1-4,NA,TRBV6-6,CASTPNRADAEKLFF,TGTGCCAGCACTCCTAACAGAGCCGACGCTGAAAAACTGTTTTTT
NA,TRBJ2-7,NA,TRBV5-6,CASSLKRGGGGGEQYF,TGTGCCAGCAGCTTGAAGAGAGGAGGGGGCGGAGGCGAGCAGTACTTC
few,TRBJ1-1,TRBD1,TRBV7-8,CASSQPNRDSEAFF,TGTGCCAGCAGCCAACCCAACCGGGACAGTGAAGCTTTCTTT
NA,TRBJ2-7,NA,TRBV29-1,CSVVGLLRREQYF,TGCAGCGTTGTAGGCCTCCTCAGGCGCGAGCAGTACTTC
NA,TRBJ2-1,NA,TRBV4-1,CASSQASVTRWDEQFF,TGCGCCAGCAGCCAAGCCTCCGTTACTAGATGGGATGAGCAGTTCTTC
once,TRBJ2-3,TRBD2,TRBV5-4,CASSGSEGSGSFGTQYF,TGTGCCAGCAGCGGTTCCGAAGGTAGCGGGAGTTTTGGTACGCAGTATTTT
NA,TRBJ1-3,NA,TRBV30,CACLWGYRGNTIYF,TGTGCCTGCTTATGGGGGTATAGAGGAAACACCATATATTTT
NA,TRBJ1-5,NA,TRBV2,CASSENFRQVSNQPQHF,TGTGCCAGCAGTGAAAATTTTAGACAGGTTAGCAATCAGCCCCAGCATTTT
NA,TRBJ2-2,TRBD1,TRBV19,CASRGQGIYTGELFF,TGTGCCAGTCGAGGACAGGGGATTTACACCGGGGAGCTGTTTTTT
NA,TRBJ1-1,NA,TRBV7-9,CASSQVQGETEAFF,TGTGCCAGCAGCCAGGTACAGGGAGAGACTGAAGCTTTCTTT
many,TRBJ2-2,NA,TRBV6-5,CASSLGPGELFF,TGTGCCAGCAGTCTAGGACCCGGGGAGCTGTTTTTT
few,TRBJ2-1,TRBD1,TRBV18,CASSLERQGANEQFF,TGTGCCAGCTCCCTTGAGAGACAGGGGGCGAATGAGCAGTTCTTC